A single sample gave rise to the 19 T cell receptor beta chains below, sequenced in a study of blood T cells in healthy people across ages. Alongside a J-beta primer mix, a sample-barcoded 5' primer served in a second PCR lasting roughly 6 to 12 cycles. TCRdb recomputed calls from the 5' RACE reads with MiXCR, one row per CDR3 protein. This sample carries approximately 730,000 distinct CDR3 sequences, 53% of them seen once, and the ten largest clones take about 38%. Sequenced material: blood. These TCRs come from a man aged 80 or over in good health.

The DNA for the CDR3 is TGCGCCAGCAGCTTAATTCCAGCGGGAGCAACCACCGGGGAGCTGTTTTTT. This gives the protein CASSLIPAGATTGELFF. The chain has TRBV5-1 and TRBJ2-2; 8 bases are shared with TRBD2. Trimming took 2 bases from V and 4 from J; bases not matched to a gene: 10. The CDR3 is 17 amino acids. Germline CDR1 and CDR2: SGHRS and YFSETQ.

The V and J genes are TRBV20-1 and TRBJ2-5, with a possible D match to TRBD1 (5 bases). The CDR3 spans 13 residues. Trimming pared 3 bases from V and 3 bases from J, leaving 11 bases between. Germline V gene sequence: CDR1 DFQATT, CDR2 SNEGSKA (reference sequence). The CDR3 loop reads CSASGRDKETQYF. The CDR3 DNA sequence: TGCAGTGCTAGTGGCAGGGATAAAGAGACCCAGTACTTC.

This clonotype has just a few counts. The J gene is TRBJ2-1, the V gene TRBV6-5; D ambiguous. Per the germline V gene, CDR1 is MNHEY and CDR2 is SVGAGI. CDR3 length: 14 amino acids. V gave up 0 bases and J gave up 10 bases, with 13 bases separating them. CDR3 coding DNA: TGTGCCAGCAGTTACTCGGGCAGTGTCCGAGAGCAGTTCTTC. Translating gives CASSYSGSVREQFF.

There are a few counts of this clonotype. The rearrangement links TRBV25-1 to TRBJ2-5, with D tentatively TRBD1 or TRBD2 (5 bases each). Germline CDR1 reads MGHDK; CDR2 reads SYGVNS. The CDR3 is 14 residues long. V dropped 4 bases and J dropped 1 base, with 10 bases sitting between them. Here the CDR3 reads CASSVPGTQETQYF. The CDR3 DNA sequence: TGTGCCAGCAGTGTACCCGGGACCCAAGAGACCCAGTACTTC.

The V and J genes are TRBV20-1 and TRBJ1-2; 7 bases line up with TRBD1. The CDR3 has 13 amino acids. V lost 5 bases, J lost 7 bases, and 10 bases stayed unmatched. Germline CDR1 is DFQATT and CDR2 is SNEGSKA (reference sequence). The CDR3 region has the DNA TGCAGTGCTGCCCCACAGGGGTTGCTTGGCTACACCTTC. This encodes CSAAPQGLLGYTF.

This rearrangement joins TRBV7-9 to TRBJ1-1; no reliable D call. The CDR3 has 14 residues. Germline V gene lookup returns CDR1 SEHNR and CDR2 FQNEAQ (reference sequence). V was pared by 3 bases and J by 1 base, with 9 bases between. The CDR3 sequence is CASSFESANTEAFF. CDR3 nucleotide sequence: TGTGCCAGCAGCTTCGAGTCTGCGAACACTGAAGCTTTCTTT. The entire variable domain, with the rest obtained from reference TRBV7-9 and TRBJ1-1, is as follows: DTGVSQNPRHKITKRGQNVTFRCDPISEHNRLYWYRQTLGQGPEFLTYFQNEAQLEKSRLLSDRFSAERPKGSFSTLEIQRTEQGDSAMYLCASSFESANTEAFFGQGTRLTVV.

The rearrangement uses TRBV6-5 and TRBJ2-1; D may be TRBD2 (5 bases). The CDR3 sequence is 15 residues long. Germline V CDR1 and CDR2: MNHEY, SVGAGI. With 3 bases removed from V and 2 bases from J, the gap between germline ends came to 11 bases. Here the CDR3 DNA reads TGTGCCAGCAGTTATAGTGAGGGAGCCTACAATGAGCAGTTCTTC. Amino acids: CASSYSEGAYNEQFF.

The J gene is TRBJ1-2, the V gene TRBV2; D unclear. The germline V gene has CDR1 SNHLY and CDR2 FYNNEI. There are 13 residues in the CDR3. Between the trimmed V and J ends, which lost 3 bases and 4 bases, there was a span of 9 bases. The CDR3 region is CASSEGRFYGYTF. The CDR3 nucleotides read TGTGCCAGCAGTGAGGGTCGGTTCTATGGCTACACCTTC.

This clonotype was seen only a few times. V and J are TRBV29-1 and TRBJ1-1; no definite D call. The CDR3 has 10 amino acids. The ends were cut back, 4 bases at V and 4 bases at J, with 4 bases in the middle. Germline-derived CDR1 and CDR2 are SQVTM and ANQGSEA. CDR3: CSVGGTEAFF. Here the CDR3 DNA reads TGCAGCGTTGGGGGCACTGAAGCTTTCTTT.

This CDR3 is CAISERDTEAFF. In DNA form, the CDR3 reads TGTGCCATCAGTGAGAGGGACACTGAAGCTTTCTTT. The chain uses TRBV10-3 and TRBJ1-1; no firm D call. V gave up 2 bases and J gave up 3 bases, with 4 bases separating them. Germline-derived CDR1 and CDR2 are ENHRY and SYGVKD. The CDR3 is made up of 12 amino acids.

The chain uses TRBV20-1 and TRBJ2-3; D is unresolved. Germline V gene lookup returns CDR1 DFQATT and CDR2 SNEGSKA (reference sequence). Trimming took off 3 bases at V and 3 bases at J, with 16 bases between the two ends. The CDR3 contains 15 residues. The CDR3 DNA follows: TGCAGTGCTAGTCAGAAGCCTGATGGGACAGATACGCAGTATTTT. This translates into CSASQKPDGTDTQYF.

V and J are TRBV29-1 and TRBJ2-5; 9 bases map to TRBD1. The V gene end was trimmed by 4 bases and the J gene end by 3 bases; junction bases not matched to a gene: 6. This CDR3 has 14 amino acids. Germline assignment: CDR1 SQVTM and CDR2 ANQGSEA. The CDR3 region has the DNA TGCAGCGTTGCCCCGACAGGGGGAAAAGAGACCCAGTACTTC. Its protein is CSVAPTGGKETQYF.

J is TRBJ2-1 and V is TRBV7-2; 12 nucleotides line up with TRBD2. CDR3 length: 15 residues. Per germline, CDR1 SGHTA and CDR2 FQGNSA. V gave up 1 base and J gave up 6 bases; unmatched junction bases: 1. The CDR3, as DNA: TGTGCCAGCAGCTTAGGGACTAGCGGGATCAATGAGCAGTTCTTC. Protein sequence: CASSLGTSGINEQFF.

About this clonotype itself: At one end, the junction sequence differs from germline, possibly due to a read error. The gene calls are TRBV9 and TRBJ2-3; TRBD1 matches at 8 bases. CDR1 and CDR2 from the germline V gene are SGDLS and YYNGEE. The CDR3 loop spans 14 amino acids. Written as DNA, the CDR3 is TGTGCCAGCAGCGCAGGGGGCGGCACAGATGCGCAGTATTTT. Translated: CASSAGGGTDAQYF.

CDR3 nucleotides: TGTGCCAGCAGTTATAAACAGGCGAACACTGAAGCTTTCTTT. Translating it yields CASSYKQANTEAFF. The chain couples TRBV6-6 to TRBJ1-1; D might be TRBD1 (5 bases). This CDR3 is built from 14 residues. Trimming took off 3 bases at V and 1 base at J, with 9 bases between the two ends. The germline V gene has CDR1 MNHNY and CDR2 SVGAGI (reference sequence).

This chain links TRBV12-3 or TRBV12-4 with TRBJ2-1; TRBD2 might be the D (5 bases). V was clipped by 0 bases and J by 2 bases, with 14 bases between them. The CDR3 is made up of 17 amino acids. Here the CDR3 DNA reads TGTGCCAGCAGTTTAGCTTCTCTTCGAGGGCCCTACAATGAGCAGTTCTTC. This gives the protein CASSLASLRGPYNEQFF.

This chain joins TRBV24-1 and TRBJ2-4, with a tentative D call TRBD1 (6 bases). V was shortened by 3 bases and J by 13 bases, with 12 bases between the two germline ends. Germline-derived CDR1 and CDR2 are KGHDR and SFDVKD. CDR3 length: 12 residues. CDR3 sequence: CATSDPAGEQYF. The CDR3 nucleotides are TGTGCCACCAGTGATCCCGCAGGGGAGCAGTACTTC.

The chain couples TRBV27 to TRBJ2-7, with a weak D call TRBD2 (6 bases). V dropped 6 bases and J dropped 2 bases, with 14 bases sitting between them. Germline V gives CDR1 MNHEY, CDR2 SMNVEV (reference sequence). This CDR3 has 14 residues. CDR3 in amino acids: CASRLPGVTYEQYF. In DNA form, the CDR3 reads TGTGCCAGCAGGCTCCCGGGAGTTACCTACGAGCAGTACTTC.

The chain employs TRBV19 and TRBJ2-7, with 8 bases fitting TRBD1. This CDR3 region has 14 residues. Germline lookup yields CDR1 LNHDA and CDR2 SQIVND (reference sequence). V shed 8 bases, J shed 5 bases, and the junction held 11 bases outside the gene matches. The CDR3 coding sequence is TGTGCCAGTTCCGGACAGGGTAAAATCGACGAGCAGTACTTC. Protein sequence: CASSGQGKIDEQYF. Variable domain in full (rest from reference TRBV19 and TRBJ2-7): DGGITQSPKYLFRKEGQNVTLSCEQNLNHDAMYWYRQDPGQGLRLIYYSQIVNDFQKGDIAEGYSVSREKKESFPLTVTSAQKNPTAFYLCASSGQGKIDEQYFGPGTRLTVT.